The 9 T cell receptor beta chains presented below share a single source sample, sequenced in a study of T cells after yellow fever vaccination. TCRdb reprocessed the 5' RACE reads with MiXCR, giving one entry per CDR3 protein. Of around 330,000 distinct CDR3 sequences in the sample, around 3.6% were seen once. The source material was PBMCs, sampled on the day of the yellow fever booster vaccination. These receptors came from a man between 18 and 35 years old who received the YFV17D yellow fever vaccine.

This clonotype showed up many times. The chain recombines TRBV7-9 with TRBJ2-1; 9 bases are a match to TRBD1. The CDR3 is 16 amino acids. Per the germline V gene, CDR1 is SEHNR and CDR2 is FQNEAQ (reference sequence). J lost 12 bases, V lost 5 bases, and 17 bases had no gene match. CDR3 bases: TGTGCCAGCAGCCCCCGGGACAGGGACCTATTTGGGGGGCAGTTCTTC. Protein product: CASSPRDRDLFGGQFF.

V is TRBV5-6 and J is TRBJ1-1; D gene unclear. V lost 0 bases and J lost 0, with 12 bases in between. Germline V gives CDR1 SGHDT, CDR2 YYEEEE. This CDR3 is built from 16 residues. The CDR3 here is CASSLVGALLNTEAFF. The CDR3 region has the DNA TGTGCCAGCAGCTTGGTGGGAGCCCTCCTGAACACTGAAGCTTTCTTT.

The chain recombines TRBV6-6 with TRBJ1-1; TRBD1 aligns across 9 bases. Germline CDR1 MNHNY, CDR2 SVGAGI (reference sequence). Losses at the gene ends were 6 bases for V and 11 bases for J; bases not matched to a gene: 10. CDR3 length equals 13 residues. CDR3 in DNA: TGTGCCAGCAGGGGGGGGACAGGGAGGTCGGCTTTCTTT. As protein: CASRGGTGRSAFF.

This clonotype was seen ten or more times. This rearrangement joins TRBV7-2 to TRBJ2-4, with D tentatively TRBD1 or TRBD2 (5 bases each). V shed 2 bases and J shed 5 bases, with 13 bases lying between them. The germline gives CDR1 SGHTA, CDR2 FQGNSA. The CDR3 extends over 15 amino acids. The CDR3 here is CASSLRRGVENIQYF. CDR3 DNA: TGTGCCAGCAGCTTACGAAGAGGGGTCGAAAACATTCAGTACTTC.

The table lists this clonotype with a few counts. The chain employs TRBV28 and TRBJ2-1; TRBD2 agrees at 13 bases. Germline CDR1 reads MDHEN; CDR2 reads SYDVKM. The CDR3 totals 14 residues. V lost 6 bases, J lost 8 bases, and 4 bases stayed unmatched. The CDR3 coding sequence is TGTGCCAGCAGAACTACTAGCGGGGGGGATGAGCAGTTCTTC. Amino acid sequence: CASRTTSGGDEQFF.

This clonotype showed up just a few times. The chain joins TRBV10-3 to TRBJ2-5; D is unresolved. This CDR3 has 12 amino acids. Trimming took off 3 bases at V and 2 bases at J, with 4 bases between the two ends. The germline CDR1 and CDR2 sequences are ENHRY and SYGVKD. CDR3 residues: CAISEVQETQYF. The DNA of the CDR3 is TGTGCCATCAGTGAAGTTCAAGAGACCCAGTACTTC.

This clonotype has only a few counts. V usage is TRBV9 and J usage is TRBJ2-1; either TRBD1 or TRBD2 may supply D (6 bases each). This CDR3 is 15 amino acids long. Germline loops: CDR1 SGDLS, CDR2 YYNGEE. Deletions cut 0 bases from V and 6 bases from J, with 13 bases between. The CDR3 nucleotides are TGTGCCAGCAGCGTAGTTGGGGGGCTCATCAATGAGCAGTTCTTC. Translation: CASSVVGGLINEQFF. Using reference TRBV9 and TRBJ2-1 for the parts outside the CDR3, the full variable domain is DSGVTQTPKHLITATGQRVTLRCSPRSGDLSVYWYQQSLDQGLQFLIQYYNGEERAKGNILERFSAQQFPDLHSELNLSSLELGDSALYFCASSVVGGLINEQFFGPGTRLTVL.

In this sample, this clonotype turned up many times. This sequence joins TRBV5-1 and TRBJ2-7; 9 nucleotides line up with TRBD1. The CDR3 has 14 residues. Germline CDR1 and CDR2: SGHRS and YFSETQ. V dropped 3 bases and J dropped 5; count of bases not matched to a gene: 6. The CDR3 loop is CASSSEDRGHEQYF. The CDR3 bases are TGCGCCAGCAGCTCGGAGGACAGGGGCCACGAGCAGTACTTC. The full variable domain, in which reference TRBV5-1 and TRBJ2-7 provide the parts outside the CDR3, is KAGVTQTPRYLIKTRGQQVTLSCSPISGHRSVSWYQQTPGQGLQFLFEYFSETQRNKGNFPGRFSGRQFSNSRSEMNVSTLELGDSALYLCASSSEDRGHEQYFGPGTRLTVT.

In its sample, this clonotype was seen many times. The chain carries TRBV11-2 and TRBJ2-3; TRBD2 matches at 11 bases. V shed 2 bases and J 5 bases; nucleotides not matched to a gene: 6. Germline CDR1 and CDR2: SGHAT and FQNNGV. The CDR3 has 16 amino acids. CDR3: CASSLIAGGPEDTQYF. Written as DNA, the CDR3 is TGTGCCAGCAGCTTAATAGCGGGGGGGCCCGAAGATACGCAGTATTTT.